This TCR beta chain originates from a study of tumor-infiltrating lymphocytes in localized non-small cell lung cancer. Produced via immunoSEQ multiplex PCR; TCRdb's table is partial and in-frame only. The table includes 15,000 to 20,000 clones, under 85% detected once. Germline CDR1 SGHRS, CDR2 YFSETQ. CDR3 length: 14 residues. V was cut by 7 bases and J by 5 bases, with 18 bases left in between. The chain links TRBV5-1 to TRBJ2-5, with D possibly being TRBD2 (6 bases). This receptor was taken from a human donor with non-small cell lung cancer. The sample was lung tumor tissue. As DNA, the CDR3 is TGCGCCAGCGGAAGGGACTCCTGGAGGGAGACCCAGTACTTC. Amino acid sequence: CASGRDSWRETQYF. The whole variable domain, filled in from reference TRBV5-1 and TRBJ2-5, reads KAGVTQTPRYLIKTRGQQVTLSCSPISGHRSVSWYQQTPGQGLQFLFEYFSETQRNKGNFPGRFSGRQFSNSRSEMNVSTLELGDSALYLCASGRDSWRETQYFGPGTRLLVL.